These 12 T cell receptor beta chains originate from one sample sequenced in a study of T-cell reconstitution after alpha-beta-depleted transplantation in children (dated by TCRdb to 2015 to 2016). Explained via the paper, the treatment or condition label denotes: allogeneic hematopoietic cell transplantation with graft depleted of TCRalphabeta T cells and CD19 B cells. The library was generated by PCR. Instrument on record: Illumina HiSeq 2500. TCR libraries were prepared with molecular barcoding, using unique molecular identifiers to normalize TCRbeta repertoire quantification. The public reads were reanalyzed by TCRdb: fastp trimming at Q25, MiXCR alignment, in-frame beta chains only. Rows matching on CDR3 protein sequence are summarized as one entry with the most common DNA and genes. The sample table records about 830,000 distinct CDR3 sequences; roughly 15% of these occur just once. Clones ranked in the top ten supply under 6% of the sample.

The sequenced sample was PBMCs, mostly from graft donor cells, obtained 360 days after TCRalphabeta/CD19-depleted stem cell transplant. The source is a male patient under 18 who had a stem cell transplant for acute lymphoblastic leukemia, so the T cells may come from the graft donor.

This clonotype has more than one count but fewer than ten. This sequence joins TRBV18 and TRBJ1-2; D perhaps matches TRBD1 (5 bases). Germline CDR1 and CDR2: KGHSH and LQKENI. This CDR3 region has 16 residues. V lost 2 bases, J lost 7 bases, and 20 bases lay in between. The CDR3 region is CASSPSSTGKKGGYTF. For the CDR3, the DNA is TGTGCCAGCTCACCATCAAGCACAGGAAAGAAGGGTGGCTACACCTTC.

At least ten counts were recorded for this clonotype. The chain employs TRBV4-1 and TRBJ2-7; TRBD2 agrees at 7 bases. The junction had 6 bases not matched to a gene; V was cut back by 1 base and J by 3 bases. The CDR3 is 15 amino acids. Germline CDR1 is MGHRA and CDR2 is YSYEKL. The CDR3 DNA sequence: TGCGCCAGCAGCCAAGGCTCTAGCGGAATCTACGAGCAGTACTTC. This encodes CASSQGSSGIYEQYF.

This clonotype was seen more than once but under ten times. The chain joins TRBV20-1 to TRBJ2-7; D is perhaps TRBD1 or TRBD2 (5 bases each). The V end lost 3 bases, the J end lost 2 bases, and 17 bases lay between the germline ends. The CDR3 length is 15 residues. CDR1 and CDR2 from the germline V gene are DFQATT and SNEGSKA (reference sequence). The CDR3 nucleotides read TGCAGTGCTAGCACCTACGGGGCTCCAGCCTACGAGCAGTACTTC. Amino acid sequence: CSASTYGAPAYEQYF.

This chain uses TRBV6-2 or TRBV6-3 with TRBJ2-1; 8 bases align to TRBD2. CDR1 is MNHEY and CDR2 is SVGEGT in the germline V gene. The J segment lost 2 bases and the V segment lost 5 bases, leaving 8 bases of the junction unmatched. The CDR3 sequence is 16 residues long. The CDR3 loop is CASSRIAGYPYNEQFF. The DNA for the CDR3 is TGTGCCAGCAGTCGAATAGCGGGATACCCCTACAATGAGCAGTTCTTC.

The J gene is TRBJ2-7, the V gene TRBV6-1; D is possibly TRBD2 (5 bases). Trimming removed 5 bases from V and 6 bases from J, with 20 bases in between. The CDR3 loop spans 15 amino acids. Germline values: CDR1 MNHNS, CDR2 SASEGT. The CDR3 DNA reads TGTGCCAGCAGTCGCTACTCTTCCCGGGGTATCGAGCAGTACTTC. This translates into CASSRYSSRGIEQYF.

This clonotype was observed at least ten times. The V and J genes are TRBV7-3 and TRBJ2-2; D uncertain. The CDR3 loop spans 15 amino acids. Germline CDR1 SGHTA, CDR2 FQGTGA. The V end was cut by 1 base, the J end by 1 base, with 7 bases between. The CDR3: CASSLNPQNTGELFF. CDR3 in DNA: TGTGCCAGCAGCTTAAACCCGCAGAACACCGGGGAGCTGTTTTTT.

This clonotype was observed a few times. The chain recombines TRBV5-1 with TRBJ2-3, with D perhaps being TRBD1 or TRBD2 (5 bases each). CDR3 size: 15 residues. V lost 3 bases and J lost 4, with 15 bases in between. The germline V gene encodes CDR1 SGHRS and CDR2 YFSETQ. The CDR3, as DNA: TGCGCCAGCAGCTGGGGGTTGGTGGCACCAGATACGCAGTATTTT. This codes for CASSWGLVAPDTQYF.

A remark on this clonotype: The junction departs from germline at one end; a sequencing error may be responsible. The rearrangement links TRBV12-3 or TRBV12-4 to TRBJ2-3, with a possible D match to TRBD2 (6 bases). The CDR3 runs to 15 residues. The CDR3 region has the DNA TGTGTCAGCAGTTTCGGCGGGAACCACAGGAATACGCAGTATTTT. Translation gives CVSSFGGNHRNTQYF.

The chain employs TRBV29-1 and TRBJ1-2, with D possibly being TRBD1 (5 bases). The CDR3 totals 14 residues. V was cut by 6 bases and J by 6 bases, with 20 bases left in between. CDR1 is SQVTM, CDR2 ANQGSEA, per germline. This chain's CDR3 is CSVAPGEGTDGYTF. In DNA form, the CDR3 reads TGCAGCGTGGCCCCCGGGGAGGGGACGGATGGCTACACCTTC.

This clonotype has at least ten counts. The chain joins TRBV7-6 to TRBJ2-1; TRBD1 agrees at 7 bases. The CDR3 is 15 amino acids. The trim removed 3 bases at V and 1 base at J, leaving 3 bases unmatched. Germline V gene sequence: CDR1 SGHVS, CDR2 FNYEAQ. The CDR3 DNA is TGTGCCAGCAGCTTGACAGGGCTGTCCTACAATGAGCAGTTCTTC. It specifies CASSLTGLSYNEQFF. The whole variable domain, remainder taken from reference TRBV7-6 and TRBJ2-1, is GAGVSQSPRYKVTKRGQDVALRCDPISGHVSLYWYRQALGQGPEFLTYFNYEAQQDKSGLPNDRFSAERPEGSISTLTIQRTEQRDSAMYRCASSLTGLSYNEQFFGPGTRLTVL.

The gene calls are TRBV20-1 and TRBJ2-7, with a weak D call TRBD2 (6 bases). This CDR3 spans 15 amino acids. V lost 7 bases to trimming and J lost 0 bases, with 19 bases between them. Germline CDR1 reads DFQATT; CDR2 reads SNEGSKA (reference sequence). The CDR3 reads CSVMHIAEYSYEQYF. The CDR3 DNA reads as TGCAGTGTTATGCACATAGCGGAGTACTCCTACGAGCAGTACTTC.

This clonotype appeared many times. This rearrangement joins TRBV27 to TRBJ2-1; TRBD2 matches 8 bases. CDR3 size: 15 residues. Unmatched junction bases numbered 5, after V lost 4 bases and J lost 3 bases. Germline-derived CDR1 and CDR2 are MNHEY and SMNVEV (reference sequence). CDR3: CASSSIAGIYNEQFF. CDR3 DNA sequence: TGTGCCAGCAGTTCTATAGCGGGAATCTACAATGAGCAGTTCTTC.